This T cell receptor beta chain was retrieved from a study of T cell responses to AZD1222 COVID-19 vaccine. General study points: Clonal diversity was possibly underestimated, and the donors were mostly white British, with more females. Unmutated regions of variants are reportedly targeted by nearly half of spike-specific TCRs. Mapped onto spike, vaccine-associated CD4 TCRs spanned it and were dominant at 160-218 and 743-854. Researchers took repertoire samples only after the peak T cell response had come.

The CDR3 contains 14 residues. Sequencing used immunoSEQ multiplex PCR; TCRdb keeps in-frame clones, though not all of them. The table lists about 120,000 clones, 85% to 95% of them singletons. Worth noting for this clone: Its specificity is unknown.

The chain carries TRBV21-1 and TRBJ2-1; the table gives TRBD2 as D, unverified against the DNA. TRBV21-1 represents a pseudogene. This clonotype was sampled from an adult who received the AZD1222 COVID-19 vaccine. Sequenced material: peripheral blood, taken 28 days after the second AZD1222 dose. DNA for the CDR3: TGTGCCAGCAGCAGGCGGGAGGCATACAATGAGCAGTTCTTC. It codes for CASSRREAYNEQFF.